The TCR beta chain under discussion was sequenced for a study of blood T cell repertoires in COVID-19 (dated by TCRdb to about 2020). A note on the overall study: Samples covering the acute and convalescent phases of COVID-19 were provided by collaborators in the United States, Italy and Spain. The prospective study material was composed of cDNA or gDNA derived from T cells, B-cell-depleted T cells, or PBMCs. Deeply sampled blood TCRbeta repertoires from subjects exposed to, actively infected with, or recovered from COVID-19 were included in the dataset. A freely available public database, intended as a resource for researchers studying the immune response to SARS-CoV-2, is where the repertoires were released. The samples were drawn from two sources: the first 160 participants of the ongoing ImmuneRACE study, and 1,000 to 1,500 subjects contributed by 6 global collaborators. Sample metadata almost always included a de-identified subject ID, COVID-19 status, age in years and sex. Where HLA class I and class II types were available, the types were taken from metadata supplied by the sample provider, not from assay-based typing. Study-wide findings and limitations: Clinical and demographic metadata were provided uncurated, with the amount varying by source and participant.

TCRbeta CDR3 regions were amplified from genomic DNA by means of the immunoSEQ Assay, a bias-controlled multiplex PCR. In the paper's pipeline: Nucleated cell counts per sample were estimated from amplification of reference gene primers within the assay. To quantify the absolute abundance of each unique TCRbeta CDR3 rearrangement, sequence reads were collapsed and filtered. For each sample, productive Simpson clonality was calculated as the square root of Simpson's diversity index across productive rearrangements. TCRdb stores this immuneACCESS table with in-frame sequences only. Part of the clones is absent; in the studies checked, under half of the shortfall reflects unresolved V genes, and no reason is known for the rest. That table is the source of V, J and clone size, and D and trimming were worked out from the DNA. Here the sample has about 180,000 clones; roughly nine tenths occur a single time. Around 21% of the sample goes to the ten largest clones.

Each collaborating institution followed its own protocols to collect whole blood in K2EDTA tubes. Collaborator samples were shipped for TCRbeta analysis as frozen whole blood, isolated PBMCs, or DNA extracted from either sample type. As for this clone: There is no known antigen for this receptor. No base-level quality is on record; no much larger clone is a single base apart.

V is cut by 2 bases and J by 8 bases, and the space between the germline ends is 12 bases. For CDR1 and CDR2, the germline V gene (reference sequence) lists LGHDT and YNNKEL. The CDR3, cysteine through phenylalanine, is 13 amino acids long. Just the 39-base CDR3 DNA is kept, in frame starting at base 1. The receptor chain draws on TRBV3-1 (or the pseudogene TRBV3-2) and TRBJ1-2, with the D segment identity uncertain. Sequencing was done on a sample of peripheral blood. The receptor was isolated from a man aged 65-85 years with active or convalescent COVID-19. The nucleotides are TGTGCCAGCAGCCAAAACTATGGCGGCGGCTACACCTTC. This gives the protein CASSQNYGGGYTF.